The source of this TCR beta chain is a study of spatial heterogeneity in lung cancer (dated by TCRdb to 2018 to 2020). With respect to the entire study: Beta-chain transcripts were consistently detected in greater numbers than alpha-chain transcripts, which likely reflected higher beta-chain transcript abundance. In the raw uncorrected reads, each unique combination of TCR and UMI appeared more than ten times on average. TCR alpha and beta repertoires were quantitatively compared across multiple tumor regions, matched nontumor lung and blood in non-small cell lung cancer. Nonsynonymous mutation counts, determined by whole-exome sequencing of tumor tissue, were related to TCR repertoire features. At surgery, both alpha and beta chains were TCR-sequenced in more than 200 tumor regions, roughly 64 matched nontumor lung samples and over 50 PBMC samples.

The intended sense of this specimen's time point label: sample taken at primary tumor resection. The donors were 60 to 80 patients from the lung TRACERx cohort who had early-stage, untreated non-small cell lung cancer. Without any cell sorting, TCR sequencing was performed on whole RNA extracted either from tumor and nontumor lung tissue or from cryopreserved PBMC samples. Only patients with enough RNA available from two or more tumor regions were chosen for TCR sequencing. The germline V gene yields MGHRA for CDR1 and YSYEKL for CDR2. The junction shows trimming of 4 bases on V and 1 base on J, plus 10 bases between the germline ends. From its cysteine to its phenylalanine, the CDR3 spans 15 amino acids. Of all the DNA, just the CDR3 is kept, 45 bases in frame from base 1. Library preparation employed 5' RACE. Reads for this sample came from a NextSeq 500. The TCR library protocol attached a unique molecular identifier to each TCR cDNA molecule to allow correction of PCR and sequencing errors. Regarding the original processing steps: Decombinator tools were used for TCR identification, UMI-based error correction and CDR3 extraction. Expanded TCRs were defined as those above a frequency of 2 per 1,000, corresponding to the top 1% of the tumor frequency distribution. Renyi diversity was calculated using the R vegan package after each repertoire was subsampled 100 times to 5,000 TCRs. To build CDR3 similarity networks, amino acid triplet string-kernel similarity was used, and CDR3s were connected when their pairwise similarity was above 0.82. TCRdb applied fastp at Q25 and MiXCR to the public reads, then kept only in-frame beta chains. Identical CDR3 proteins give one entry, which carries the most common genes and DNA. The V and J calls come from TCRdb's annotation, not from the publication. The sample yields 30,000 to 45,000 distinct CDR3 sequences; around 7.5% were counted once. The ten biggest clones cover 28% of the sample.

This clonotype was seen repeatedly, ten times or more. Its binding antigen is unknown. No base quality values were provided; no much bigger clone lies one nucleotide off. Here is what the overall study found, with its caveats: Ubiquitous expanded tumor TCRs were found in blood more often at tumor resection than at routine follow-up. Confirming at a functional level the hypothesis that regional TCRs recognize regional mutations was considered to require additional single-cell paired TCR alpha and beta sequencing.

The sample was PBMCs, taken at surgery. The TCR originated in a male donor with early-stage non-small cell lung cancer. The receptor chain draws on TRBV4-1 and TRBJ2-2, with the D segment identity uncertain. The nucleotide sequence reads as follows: TGCGCCAGCAGCCCCTACGGGCTGAACACCGGGGAGCTGTTTTTT. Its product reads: CASSPYGLNTGELFF.